The 28 T cell receptor beta chains in this list originate from one sample, sequenced in a study of cytomegalovirus exposure and HLA in healthy donors. The PCR was carried out with 60 Vbeta primers and 13 Jbeta primers. The assay was immunoSEQ multiplex PCR, and TCRdb's table has in-frame clones only and misses some. The table shows around 38,000 clones, with approximately 66% occurring only once. Specimen: PBMCs. These receptors were obtained from a man between 50 and 59 years old in good health and CMV-seropositive.

CDR3 in DNA: TGTGCCAGCAGTGAAGGGACAGGGGCTAGTAAAAAACTGTTTTTT. This codes for CASSEGTGASKKLFF. The chain has TRBV25-1 and TRBJ1-4, with TRBD1 identical over 10 bases. The CDR3 has 15 residues. CDR1 is MGHDK, CDR2 SYGVNS, per germline. V dropped 2 bases and J dropped 9; count of bases not matched to a gene: 6.

The sample holds a few counts of this clone. The chain employs TRBV5-1 and TRBJ2-7; D is undetermined. The CDR3 has 14 residues. The ends were cut back, 7 bases at V and 0 bases at J, with 14 bases in the middle. Germline V lookup: CDR1 SGHRS, CDR2 YFSETQ. The CDR3 bases are TGCGCCAGCCGGGTGGTTACCAGCTCCTACGAGCAGTACTTC. Protein product: CASRVVTSSYEQYF.

The chain is built from TRBV15 and TRBJ2-7; D might be TRBD2 (6 bases). Germline V lookup: CDR1 LNHNV, CDR2 YYDKDF (reference sequence). The CDR3 has 15 residues. Trimming took 5 bases from V and 0 from J, leaving 14 bases between them. In nucleotides, the CDR3 is TGTGCCACCAGCGGTGCGGGGACGTACTCCTACGAGCAGTACTTC. Its protein is CATSGAGTYSYEQYF.

The V call is TRBV29-1, the J call TRBJ1-2; maybe TRBD1 (6 bases). Trimming stripped 7 bases from V and 7 bases from J, with 19 bases between. This CDR3 has 13 residues. Germline V gives CDR1 SQVTM, CDR2 ANQGSEA. The CDR3, as DNA: TGCAGCGCCAAGGGGGGGGGCGCGACTGGCTACACCTTC. The encoded protein is CSAKGGGATGYTF.

V gene TRBV9 combines with J gene TRBJ2-3, with 7 bases fitting TRBD2. The CDR3 runs to 12 residues. V was clipped by 5 bases and J by 4 bases; unmatched bases: 1. Germline V gene data show CDR1 as SGDLS and CDR2 as YYNGEE. This chain's CDR3 is CASSGGADTQYF. The CDR3 bases are TGTGCCAGCAGTGGGGGGGCAGATACGCAGTATTTT.

The rearrangement links TRBV28 to TRBJ1-5; the D gene is possibly TRBD1 (5 bases). Germline values: CDR1 MDHEN, CDR2 SYDVKM. Trimming removed 2 bases from V and 0 bases from J, with 17 bases in between. This CDR3 region has 18 residues. The CDR3 is CASSLIFYVTASNQPQHF. In nucleotides, the CDR3 is TGTGCCAGCAGTTTAATATTCTACGTGACAGCTAGCAATCAGCCCCAGCATTTT.

This sequence joins TRBV6-5 and TRBJ2-7; D is perhaps TRBD1 (5 bases). The CDR3 is 13 amino acids. Germline CDR1 is MNHEY and CDR2 is SVGAGI. The V gene lost 0 bases and the J gene lost 6 bases, with 9 bases spanning the gap. CDR3 loop: CASSYSGRAEQYF. The CDR3 DNA reads TGTGCCAGCAGTTACTCAGGCAGGGCCGAGCAGTACTTC.

This clone was counted between two and nine times. The V and J genes are TRBV5-4 and TRBJ2-1; 12 bases align to TRBD2. The V gene end was trimmed by 4 bases and the J gene end by 3 bases; junction bases not matched to a gene: 2. CDR1 is SGHNT, CDR2 YYREEE, per germline (reference sequence). This CDR3 comprises 15 residues. The CDR3 DNA is TGTGCCAGCAGCGTGACTAGCGGGGGCTACAATGAGCAGTTCTTC. Its translation is CASSVTSGGYNEQFF.

This clone turned up a few times. The chain joins TRBV7-3 to TRBJ2-1; the match to TRBD2 covers 14 bases. CDR1 is SGHTA and CDR2 is FQGTGA in the germline V gene. Unmatched junction bases numbered 8, after V lost 5 bases and J lost 5 bases. The CDR3 covers 17 residues. The CDR3 loop reads CASSILPGLAGDNEQFF. CDR3 DNA sequence: TGTGCCAGCAGCATCCTACCGGGACTAGCGGGGGACAATGAGCAGTTCTTC.

The chain has TRBV29-1 and TRBJ1-3; no clear D. The CDR3 contains 14 residues. Trimming took off 6 bases at V and 0 bases at J, with 12 bases between the two ends. The germline V gene encodes CDR1 SQVTM and CDR2 ANQGSEA. In DNA, the CDR3 is TGCAGCGTCGCCCGGCGGGGCTCTGGAAACACCATATATTTT. Encoded protein: CSVARRGSGNTIYF.

The table lists this clone with a few counts. J is TRBJ2-1 and V is TRBV7-2; D is possibly TRBD1 (6 bases). There are 15 residues in the CDR3. Trimming took 1 base from V and 6 from J, leaving 13 bases between them. The V gene's germline CDR1 is SGHTA and CDR2 FQGNSA. The CDR3 reads CASSLEGGWVNEQFF. CDR3 in DNA: TGTGCCAGCAGCTTAGAAGGGGGATGGGTCAATGAGCAGTTCTTC.

There are a few counts of this clone. The rearrangement uses TRBV7-2 and TRBJ1-2; perhaps TRBD1 as D (5 bases). Germline-derived CDR1 and CDR2 are SGHTA and FQGNSA. V was shortened by 5 bases and J by 8 bases, with 18 bases between the two germline ends. The CDR3 runs 14 residues. The CDR3 reads CASSPPGGQRGYTF. In DNA form, the CDR3 reads TGTGCCAGCAGCCCCCCGGGGGGTCAGCGCGGCTACACCTTC.

The gene calls are TRBV11-2 and TRBJ1-4; 7 bases agree with TRBD1. The CDR3 covers 16 residues. The ends lost 0 bases at V and 5 bases at J; junction bases unmatched: 6. Germline V gene lookup returns CDR1 SGHAT and CDR2 FQNNGV. This CDR3 reads CASSLDQRGPNEKLFF. The CDR3 DNA is TGTGCCAGCAGCTTAGATCAAAGGGGGCCCAATGAAAAACTGTTTTTT.

The chain is built from TRBV19 and TRBJ1-6; 9 positions agree with TRBD1. There are 19 residues in the CDR3. Germline V gene lookup returns CDR1 LNHDA and CDR2 SQIVND (reference sequence). The trim removed 3 bases at V and 7 bases at J, leaving 16 bases unmatched. The CDR3 DNA sequence: TGTGCCAGTAGTATCTTCGGGGGAACAGGGGGCGCCTCAAATTCACCCCTCCACTTT. It is translated as CASSIFGGTGGASNSPLHF.

The rearrangement links TRBV18 to TRBJ1-6; no definite D call. Per the germline V gene, CDR1 is KGHSH and CDR2 is LQKENI. V shed 3 bases and J shed 13 bases, with 19 bases lying between them. The CDR3 totals 15 residues. CDR3 protein: CASSPSSVLLIPLHF. The CDR3 DNA reads as TGTGCCAGCTCACCCTCCTCCGTCCTCCTTATCCCCCTCCACTTT.

The chain employs TRBV7-2 and TRBJ1-2, with D unresolved. Germline CDR1 SGHTA, CDR2 FQGNSA. The CDR3 contains 17 residues. V lost 2 bases, J lost 7 bases, and 23 bases lay in between. CDR3: CASSLLYGGGALLGYTF. CDR3 nucleotide sequence: TGTGCCAGCAGCTTACTTTACGGTGGCGGAGCGCTACTTGGCTACACCTTC.

This chain joins TRBV6-6 and TRBJ2-7, with D uncertain. In germline, CDR1 is MNHNY, CDR2 SVGAGI (reference sequence). The CDR3 has 13 residues. Trimming stripped 6 bases from V and 3 bases from J, with 12 bases between. The CDR3 loop is CASRSKELYEQYF. The CDR3 DNA reads as TGTGCCAGCAGGAGCAAAGAGCTCTACGAGCAGTACTTC.

The chain employs TRBV30 and TRBJ2-2; TRBD1 matches at 8 bases. The germline V gene encodes CDR1 GTSNPN and CDR2 SVGIG (reference sequence). CDR3 length: 14 amino acids. J gave up 4 bases and V 6 bases, and 7 bases lay outside the gene matches. CDR3 residues: CACRQGRLTGELFF. In DNA, the CDR3 is TGTGCCTGCCGACAGGGGCGCCTCACCGGGGAGCTGTTTTTT.

This clone turned up a few times. The chain's CDR3 is CASSSRQVRRGDEQYF. The CDR3 DNA is TGTGCCAGCAGCTCCAGACAGGTCCGGCGGGGGGACGAGCAGTACTTC. The chain links TRBV11-2 to TRBJ2-7, with 8 bases aligning to TRBD2. The CDR3 runs to 16 residues. CDR1 and CDR2 (germline): SGHAT, FQNNGV. V lost 4 bases to trimming and J lost 5 bases; unmatched junction nucleotides: 13.

The J gene is TRBJ1-2, the V gene TRBV21-1; the D call of TRBD1 is as the table states it, not checked on the DNA. TRBV21-1 is a pseudogene. This CDR3 comprises 12 residues. CDR3 sequence: CASSNRAYGYTF. CDR3 nucleotides: TGTGCCAGCAGCAACAGGGCCTATGGCTACACCTTC.

The chain combines TRBV11-3 with TRBJ1-4; possible D gene TRBD1, 6 bases. This CDR3 comprises 14 residues. CDR1 and CDR2 from the germline V gene are SGHNT and YENEEA. Trimming left V 5 bases short and J 4 bases short, with 11 bases between. The CDR3 loop reads CASSPRGGNEKLFF. The CDR3 region has the DNA TGTGCCAGCAGCCCCCGAGGGGGTAATGAAAAACTGTTTTTT.

V usage is TRBV11-2 and J usage is TRBJ2-1; the match to TRBD1 covers 10 bases. The V gene's germline CDR1 is SGHAT and CDR2 FQNNGV. Trimming at V came to 1 base and at J to 4 bases, leaving 4 bases not matched to a gene. The CDR3 sequence is 16 residues long. Written as DNA, the CDR3 is TGTGCCAGCAGCTTAGGAGGGGACAGGGGATACAATGAGCAGTTCTTC. Protein product: CASSLGGDRGYNEQFF.

This clone was observed a single time. The V call is TRBV29-1, the J call TRBJ1-2, with 7 bases identical to TRBD1. This CDR3 has 14 amino acids. Germline trimming cut 4 bases from V and 2 bases from J; bases unmatched to any gene: 7. Germline loops: CDR1 SQVTM, CDR2 ANQGSEA. CDR3 nucleotides: TGCAGCGTTGCACAGGGGAGTAAGAACTATGGCTACACCTTC. Protein product: CSVAQGSKNYGYTF.

This clone was seen a few times. The V and J genes are TRBV6-1 and TRBJ1-5, with 8 bases lining up with TRBD1. Per germline, CDR1 MNHNS and CDR2 SASEGT. The CDR3 runs 14 residues. With V trimmed by 7 bases and J by 6 bases, 8 bases remained unmatched. CDR3 sequence reads: CASTGQGESQPQHF. CDR3 DNA: TGTGCCAGCACCGGACAGGGTGAAAGTCAGCCCCAGCATTTT.

The chain couples TRBV7-5 to TRBJ1-2; the tabulated D call, TRBD1, remains unverified against the DNA. TRBV7-5 is an annotated pseudogene. The CDR3 contains 13 residues. CDR3 DNA: TGTGCCAGAAGTTCCAGGGGCAACTATGGCTACACCTTC. Its translation: CARSSRGNYGYTF.

The genes are TRBV2 and TRBJ1-5, with D perhaps TRBD1 (5 bases). The CDR3 is made up of 15 amino acids. Trimming pared 5 bases from V and 0 bases from J, leaving 11 bases between. Looked up from germline, CDR1 is SNHLY and CDR2 is FYNNEI. This CDR3 is CASSSTGVSNQPQHF. The CDR3 bases are TGTGCCAGCAGTAGTACAGGTGTTAGCAATCAGCCCCAGCATTTT. The full variable domain, rest sourced from reference TRBV2 and TRBJ1-5, is EPEVTQTPSHQVTQMGQEVILRCVPISNHLYFYWYRQILGQKVEFLVSFYNNEISEKSEIFDDQFSVERPDGSNFTLKIRSTKLEDSAMYFCASSSTGVSNQPQHFGDGTRLSIL.

The J gene is TRBJ1-2, the V gene TRBV4-2, with 9 nucleotides matching TRBD1. Unmatched junction bases numbered 6, after V lost 2 bases and J lost 2 bases. The CDR3 consists of 16 residues. Germline V gene data show CDR1 as LGHNA and CDR2 as YNFKEQ. The CDR3 bases are TGTGCCAGCAGCCAAACACCCGGGACAGGGAACTATGGCTACACCTTC. Translated, it gives CASSQTPGTGNYGYTF.

This clone was counted only a few times. The chain has TRBV6-5 and TRBJ2-7, with D possibly being TRBD2 (5 bases). The CDR3 loop spans 13 amino acids. Germline CDR1 and CDR2: MNHEY and SVGAGI. The V gene lost 7 bases and the J gene lost 2 bases, with 12 bases spanning the gap. The DNA of the CDR3 is TGTGCCAGCACCCCCCCCGGGACCTACGAGCAGTACTTC. Residues: CASTPPGTYEQYF.